The next 25 T cell receptor beta chains were all read from a single sample in a study of cytomegalovirus exposure and HLA in healthy donors (dated 2017 in TCRdb). Library preparation used the immunoSEQ multiplex PCR assay. For the multiplex PCR, a mixture combining 60 forward primers for TCR Vbeta segments and 13 reverse primers for TCR Jbeta segments was used. Sourced from immuneACCESS, this table was stored by TCRdb with only in-frame sequences that have V and J called. A share of the clones is absent; for the studies checked, an unresolved V gene accounts for under half, and the remainder has no known explanation. This sample holds 95,000 to 150,000 clones; approximately 76% were observed only once. 25% to 35% of the sample rests with the top ten. Sequences were obtained from PBMCs. The origin of the receptors is a man aged 60 to 69 in good health and CMV-seropositive.

This clone turned up a few times. The V gene is TRBV28, the J gene TRBJ2-2; a weak D match, TRBD2 (5 bases). The germline CDR1 and CDR2 sequences are MDHEN and SYDVKM. Trimming took off 3 bases at V and 3 bases at J, with 5 bases between the two ends. This CDR3 has 13 residues. In nucleotides, the CDR3 is TGTGCCAGCAGTTTCGGGGACACCGGGGAGCTGTTTTTT. Translation: CASSFGDTGELFF.

The gene calls are TRBV4-1 and TRBJ1-1, with D unresolved. V was clipped by 0 bases and J by 3 bases, with 11 bases between them. CDR1 and CDR2 (germline): MGHRA, YSYEKL. The CDR3 has 15 residues. CDR3 in amino acids: CASSQETRRDTEAFF. The DNA of the CDR3 is TGCGCCAGCAGCCAAGAAACCCGGCGGGACACTGAAGCTTTCTTT.

The V call is TRBV28, the J call TRBJ1-2; D is possibly TRBD1 (6 bases). Germline values: CDR1 MDHEN, CDR2 SYDVKM. The length of the CDR3 is 16 residues. The V and J ends lost 4 bases and 5 bases respectively, with 20 bases between them. The CDR3 DNA follows: TGTGCCAGCAGTTCCCTTGGCGGACAGTTGTCTTATGGCTACACCTTC. This gives the protein CASSSLGGQLSYGYTF.

The chain joins TRBV7-9 to TRBJ1-1; the D gene is possibly TRBD1 (6 bases). Deletions cut 7 bases from V and 3 bases from J, with 18 bases between. This CDR3 is built from 15 residues. Germline V gene data show CDR1 as SEHNR and CDR2 as FQNEAQ (reference sequence). The chain's CDR3 is CASTPKGGGDTEAFF. For the CDR3, the DNA is TGTGCCAGCACGCCAAAGGGAGGGGGGGACACTGAAGCTTTCTTT.

The genes are TRBV18 and TRBJ1-2; 7 bases are shared with TRBD1. V was pared by 1 base and J by 8 bases, with 13 bases of the junction left unmatched. The germline gives CDR1 KGHSH, CDR2 LQKENI. CDR3 length equals 16 residues. The CDR3 spells CASSPLQQTGLGGYTF. The CDR3 nucleotides are TGTGCCAGCTCACCACTCCAACAGACAGGGCTCGGGGGCTACACCTTC.

The chain links TRBV5-8 to TRBJ2-5, with 7 bases aligning to TRBD1. The CDR3 sequence is 13 residues long. V shed 2 bases, J shed 5 bases, and the junction held 3 bases outside the gene matches. CDR1 is SGHTS, CDR2 YDEGEE, per germline. CDR3 in DNA: TGTGCCAGCAGCTTTAGGGGGCAGGAGACCCAGTACTTC. Protein product: CASSFRGQETQYF.

There are a few counts of this clone. The chain uses TRBV30 and TRBJ1-5, with 7 bases identical to TRBD1. This CDR3 has 14 residues. Germline-derived CDR1 and CDR2 are GTSNPN and SVGIG (reference sequence). With V trimmed by 4 bases and J by 7 bases, 10 bases remained unmatched. DNA for the CDR3: TGTGCCTGGACTCCGACAGGGCTTGGGCAGCCCCAGCATTTT. Translated, it gives CAWTPTGLGQPQHF.

The chain employs TRBV7-2 and TRBJ1-5; D perhaps matches TRBD1 (6 bases). V dropped 5 bases and J dropped 5 bases, with 16 bases sitting between them. CDR3 length equals 15 residues. CDR1 SGHTA and CDR2 FQGNSA come from the germline V gene. As DNA, the CDR3 is TGTGCCAGCAGCCCGGACTCGACAGGCTATCAGCCCCAGCATTTT. Protein: CASSPDSTGYQPQHF.

The rearrangement joins TRBV18 to TRBJ2-7, with a possible D match to TRBD1 (5 bases). The germline gives CDR1 KGHSH, CDR2 LQKENI. The CDR3 length is 16 residues. V was clipped by 0 bases and J by 2 bases, with 14 bases between them. The CDR3: CASSPPWQGTPYEQYF. CDR3 DNA: TGTGCCAGCTCACCACCGTGGCAGGGAACACCCTACGAGCAGTACTTC.

This chain joins TRBV19 and TRBJ1-3; the D is unclear. The germline CDR1 and CDR2 sequences are LNHDA and SQIVND (reference sequence). This CDR3 spans 14 amino acids. Trimming took 6 bases from V and 2 from J, leaving 11 bases between them. The chain's CDR3 is CASSRAGTGNTIYF. Written as DNA, the CDR3 is TGTGCCAGTAGCAGAGCCGGGACTGGAAACACCATATATTTT. Filled out from reference TRBV19 and TRBJ1-3, the complete variable domain reads DGGITQSPKYLFRKEGQNVTLSCEQNLNHDAMYWYRQDPGQGLRLIYYSQIVNDFQKGDIAEGYSVSREKKESFPLTVTSAQKNPTAFYLCASSRAGTGNTIYFGEGSWLTVV.

The CDR3 protein is CASSGSGRFDEQYF. CDR3 coding DNA: TGTGCCAGCAGTGGAAGCGGGAGGTTCGACGAGCAGTACTTC. This chain joins TRBV2 and TRBJ2-7; 9 nucleotides agree with TRBD2. Germline loops: CDR1 SNHLY, CDR2 FYNNEI. Trimming took 4 bases from V and 5 from J; bases not matched to a gene: 6. The CDR3 is 14 amino acids.

This clone was observed once. V is TRBV27 and J is TRBJ2-5, with D possibly being TRBD1 (6 bases). V was pared by 3 bases and J by 3 bases, with 14 bases between. Germline CDR1 and CDR2: MNHEY and SMNVEV (reference sequence). The CDR3 sequence is 15 residues long. The CDR3 here is CASSFGISGEETQYF. CDR3 sequence (DNA): TGTGCCAGCAGTTTCGGAATTTCAGGGGAAGAGACCCAGTACTTC.

V gene TRBV21-1 combines with J gene TRBJ1-1. TRBV21-1 is a pseudogene segment. This CDR3 contains 17 residues. Written as DNA, the CDR3 is TGTGCCAGCAGCAAAGGTCGGGGGGGCCCCGGGGTCACTGAAGCTTTCTTT. Translating it yields CASSKGRGGPGVTEAFF.

This clone has only a few counts. This chain links TRBV28 with TRBJ2-4; D perhaps matches TRBD1 (5 bases). This CDR3 comprises 15 residues. V was pared by 5 bases and J by 6 bases, with 17 bases between. CDR1 MDHEN and CDR2 SYDVKM come from the germline V gene. CDR3 protein: CASSVQGYVGNIQYF. The CDR3 DNA reads as TGTGCCAGCAGTGTGCAGGGTTACGTGGGAAACATTCAGTACTTC.

The chain employs TRBV7-9 and TRBJ2-5, with D maybe TRBD2 (5 bases). Matching the DNA end better, TRBJ2-7 makes the J call doubtful. The CDR3 contains 14 residues. CDR1 SEHNR and CDR2 FQNEAQ come from the germline V gene (reference sequence). The CDR3 region is CASIKAEISYEQYF. CDR3 DNA sequence: TGTGCCAGCATCAAAGCGGAAATCTCCTACGAGCAGTACTTC.

The chain joins TRBV7-9 to TRBJ2-7; possible D gene TRBD2, 6 bases. From germline, CDR1 is SEHNR and CDR2 FQNEAQ (reference sequence). The V end was cut by 4 bases, the J end by 0 bases, with 10 bases between. The length of the CDR3 is 14 residues. CDR3 DNA sequence: TGTGCCAGCAGCTACCGGGGGAGCTCCTACGAGCAGTACTTC. This encodes CASSYRGSSYEQYF. The full variable domain, rest sourced from reference TRBV7-9 and TRBJ2-7, is DTGVSQNPRHKITKRGQNVTFRCDPISEHNRLYWYRQTLGQGPEFLTYFQNEAQLEKSRLLSDRFSAERPKGSFSTLEIQRTEQGDSAMYLCASSYRGSSYEQYFGPGTRLTVT.

The rearrangement joins TRBV5-6 to TRBJ2-2; 7 nucleotides match TRBD2. Germline V gene lookup returns CDR1 SGHDT and CDR2 YYEEEE. Losses at the gene ends were 7 bases for V and 0 bases for J; bases not matched to a gene: 3. This CDR3 region has 14 residues. The DNA of the CDR3 is TGTGCCAGCGCGGGAGCGACGAACACCGGGGAGCTGTTTTTT. Residues: CASAGATNTGELFF.

The chain carries TRBV19 and TRBJ2-3; tentatively, D is TRBD2 (5 bases). Germline CDR1 is LNHDA and CDR2 is SQIVND (reference sequence). The CDR3 sequence is 14 residues long. Between the trimmed V and J ends, which lost 3 bases and 0 bases, there was a span of 7 bases. CDR3 sequence reads: CASSMRASTDTQYF. DNA of the CDR3: TGTGCCAGTAGTATGCGGGCTAGCACAGATACGCAGTATTTT.

The gene calls are TRBV28 and TRBJ2-7; TRBD2 aligns across 11 bases. There are 15 residues in the CDR3. The germline V gene has CDR1 MDHEN and CDR2 SYDVKM. The V segment lost 6 bases and the J segment 0 bases; nucleotides outside the gene matches: 4. The CDR3 here is CASSAGLADSYEQYF. The CDR3 DNA is TGTGCCAGCAGCGCGGGACTAGCGGACTCCTACGAGCAGTACTTC.

This sequence joins TRBV21-1 and TRBJ1-6; whether TRBD1, the table's D call, matches the DNA was not checked. TRBV21-1 is reported as a pseudogene. This CDR3 spans 17 amino acids. Here the CDR3 reads CASSKALLNRGYSPLHF. As DNA, the CDR3 is TGTGCCAGCAGCAAAGCGCTTTTGAACAGGGGGTATTCACCCCTCCACTTT.

In this sample, this clone turned up a few times. The rearrangement uses TRBV9 and TRBJ2-7; possible D gene TRBD2, 5 bases. Trimming removed 0 bases from V and 2 bases from J, with 12 bases in between. The V gene's germline CDR1 is SGDLS and CDR2 YYNGEE. This CDR3 spans 15 amino acids. The CDR3 region is CASSVDLGGPYEQYF. DNA for the CDR3: TGTGCCAGCAGCGTAGACCTCGGAGGCCCCTACGAGCAGTACTTC. Filled out from reference TRBV9 and TRBJ2-7, the complete variable domain reads DSGVTQTPKHLITATGQRVTLRCSPRSGDLSVYWYQQSLDQGLQFLIQYYNGEERAKGNILERFSAQQFPDLHSELNLSSLELGDSALYFCASSVDLGGPYEQYFGPGTRLTVT.

V gene TRBV5-1 combines with J gene TRBJ1-2, with 7 bases matching TRBD1. The CDR3 length is 15 residues. Germline values: CDR1 SGHRS, CDR2 YFSETQ. V trimming: 1 base; J trimming: 3 bases; junction bases outside the gene matches: 6. CDR3 nucleotide sequence: TGCGCCAGCAGCTTGTTGTCAGGGGGAGACTATGGCTACACCTTC. Protein product: CASSLLSGGDYGYTF.

A note on this clone: At one of its ends the junction is not consistent with the germline gene, which may arise from a read error. The gene calls are TRBV7-8 and TRBJ2-4; weak D call: TRBD1 (5 bases). Germline V gene data show CDR1 as SGHVS and CDR2 as FQNEAQ. The CDR3 is 14 residues long. The CDR3 coding sequence is TGTGCCAGCAGCTTAGGCCGCAGGGTAAACAGTCAGTACTTC. It translates to CASSLGRRVNSQYF.

The chain has TRBV7-2 and TRBJ2-1, with D maybe TRBD1 (6 bases). Germline CDR1 is SGHTA and CDR2 is FQGNSA. This CDR3 region has 16 residues. Deletions cut 3 bases from V and 0 bases from J, with 12 bases between. The CDR3 here is CASSFPRGSSYNEQFF. The CDR3 DNA is TGTGCCAGCAGCTTCCCTAGGGGGAGCTCCTACAATGAGCAGTTCTTC.

The chain employs TRBV2 and TRBJ2-5; 9 nucleotides match TRBD1. TRBJ2-7 matches the DNA end more closely, so the J call is doubtful. Germline V gene sequence: CDR1 SNHLY, CDR2 FYNNEI. CDR3 length: 15 amino acids. In DNA form, the CDR3 reads TGTGCCAGCAGTCCCCGGGACAGGGTAACCTACGAGCAGTACTTC. It codes for CASSPRDRVTYEQYF.